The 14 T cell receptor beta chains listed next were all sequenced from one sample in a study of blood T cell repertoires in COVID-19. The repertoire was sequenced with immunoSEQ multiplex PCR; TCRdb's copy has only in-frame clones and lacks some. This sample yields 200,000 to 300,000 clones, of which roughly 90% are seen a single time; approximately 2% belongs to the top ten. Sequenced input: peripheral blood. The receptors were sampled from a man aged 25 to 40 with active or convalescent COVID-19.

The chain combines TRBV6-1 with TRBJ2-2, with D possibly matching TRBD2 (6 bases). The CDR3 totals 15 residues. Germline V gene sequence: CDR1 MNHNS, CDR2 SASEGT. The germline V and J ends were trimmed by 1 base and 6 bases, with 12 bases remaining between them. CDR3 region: CASSEVGGWAGELFF. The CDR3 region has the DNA TGTGCCAGCAGTGAAGTCGGAGGGTGGGCCGGGGAGCTGTTTTTT.

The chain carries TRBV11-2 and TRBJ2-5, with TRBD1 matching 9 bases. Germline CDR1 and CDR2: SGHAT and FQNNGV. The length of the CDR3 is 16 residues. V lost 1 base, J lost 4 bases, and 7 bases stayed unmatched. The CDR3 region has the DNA TGTGCCAGCAGCTTAGGTGACAGGGGGTCTGGAGAGACCCAGTACTTC. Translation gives CASSLGDRGSGETQYF.

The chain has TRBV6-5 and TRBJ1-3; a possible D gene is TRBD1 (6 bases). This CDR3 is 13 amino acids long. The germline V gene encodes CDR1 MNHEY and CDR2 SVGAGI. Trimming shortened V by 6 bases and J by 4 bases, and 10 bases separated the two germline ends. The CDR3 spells CASSFDRGNTIYF. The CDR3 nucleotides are TGTGCCAGCAGCTTTGACAGGGGAAACACCATATATTTT.

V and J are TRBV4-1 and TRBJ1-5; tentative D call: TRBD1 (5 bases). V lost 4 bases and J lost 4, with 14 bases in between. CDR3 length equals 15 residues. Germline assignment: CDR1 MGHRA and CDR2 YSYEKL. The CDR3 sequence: CASSPNTGLNQPQHF. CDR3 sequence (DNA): TGCGCCAGCAGCCCCAATACAGGCTTAAATCAGCCCCAGCATTTT.

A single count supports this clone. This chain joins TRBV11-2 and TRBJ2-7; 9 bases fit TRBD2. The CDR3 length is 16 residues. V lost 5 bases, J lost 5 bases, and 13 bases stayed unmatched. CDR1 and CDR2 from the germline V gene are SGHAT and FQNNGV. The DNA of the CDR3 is TGTGCCAGCAGCCCCACTGCGGGGGGGCTCAGTCACGAGCAGTACTTC. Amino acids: CASSPTAGGLSHEQYF.

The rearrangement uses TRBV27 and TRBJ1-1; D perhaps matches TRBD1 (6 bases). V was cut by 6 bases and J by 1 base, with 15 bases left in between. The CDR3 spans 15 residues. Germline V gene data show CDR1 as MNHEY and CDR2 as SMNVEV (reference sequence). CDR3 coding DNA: TGTGCCAGCAGGGGGTCGGGGGGCGCGAACACTGAAGCTTTCTTT. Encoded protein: CASRGSGGANTEAFF.

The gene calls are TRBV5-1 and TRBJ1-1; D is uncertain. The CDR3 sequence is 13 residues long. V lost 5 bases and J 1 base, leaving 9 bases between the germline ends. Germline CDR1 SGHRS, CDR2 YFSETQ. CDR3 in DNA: TGCGCCAGCAGAACCGGGGAGAACACTGAAGCTTTCTTT. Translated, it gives CASRTGENTEAFF.

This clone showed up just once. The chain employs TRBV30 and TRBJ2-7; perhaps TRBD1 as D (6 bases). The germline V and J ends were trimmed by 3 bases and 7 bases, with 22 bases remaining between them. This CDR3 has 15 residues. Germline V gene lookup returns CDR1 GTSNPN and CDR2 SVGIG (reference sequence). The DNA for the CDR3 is TGTGCCTGGAGAGGGGGTGTCGGACTTTTTGGGGAGCAGTACTTC. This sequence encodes CAWRGGVGLFGEQYF.

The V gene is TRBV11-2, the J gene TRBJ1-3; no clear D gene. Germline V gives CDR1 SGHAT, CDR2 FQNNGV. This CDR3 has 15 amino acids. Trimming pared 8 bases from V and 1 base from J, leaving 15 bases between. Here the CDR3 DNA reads TGTGCCAGCTCTTTCGGACTTACGTCTGGAAACACCATATATTTT. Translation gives CASSFGLTSGNTIYF.

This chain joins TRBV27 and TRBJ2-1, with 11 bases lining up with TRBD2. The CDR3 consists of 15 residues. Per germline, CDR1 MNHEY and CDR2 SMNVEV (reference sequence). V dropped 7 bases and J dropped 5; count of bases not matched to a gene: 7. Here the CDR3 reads CASILGTSGNNEQFF. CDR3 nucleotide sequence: TGTGCCAGCATTCTGGGGACTAGCGGAAACAATGAGCAGTTCTTC.

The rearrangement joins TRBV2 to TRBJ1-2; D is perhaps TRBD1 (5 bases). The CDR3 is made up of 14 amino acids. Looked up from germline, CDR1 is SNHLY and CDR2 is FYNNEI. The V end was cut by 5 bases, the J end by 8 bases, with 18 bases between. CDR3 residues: CASSRTRDSSGYTF. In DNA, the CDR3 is TGTGCCAGCAGTCGTACAAGGGACTCTTCGGGCTACACCTTC.

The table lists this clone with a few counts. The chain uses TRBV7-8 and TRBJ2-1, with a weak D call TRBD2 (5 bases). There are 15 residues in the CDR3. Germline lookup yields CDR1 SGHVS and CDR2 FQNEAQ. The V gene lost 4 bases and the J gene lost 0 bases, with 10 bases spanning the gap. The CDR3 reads CASSYGLSSYNEQFF. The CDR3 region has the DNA TGTGCCAGCAGCTATGGACTGAGCTCCTACAATGAGCAGTTCTTC.

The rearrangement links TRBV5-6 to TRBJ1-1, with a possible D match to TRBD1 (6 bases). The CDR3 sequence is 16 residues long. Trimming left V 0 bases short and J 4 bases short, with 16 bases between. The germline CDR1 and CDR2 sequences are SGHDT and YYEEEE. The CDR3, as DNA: TGTGCCAGCAGCTTGGAGGGGGTTTCGCTCGGCACTGAAGCTTTCTTT. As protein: CASSLEGVSLGTEAFF.

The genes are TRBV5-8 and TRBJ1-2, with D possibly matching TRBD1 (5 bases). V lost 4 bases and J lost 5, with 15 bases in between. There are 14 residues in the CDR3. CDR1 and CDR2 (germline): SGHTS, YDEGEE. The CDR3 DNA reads TGTGCCAGCAGCGGATCAAACAGGAATTATGGCTACACCTTC. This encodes CASSGSNRNYGYTF.